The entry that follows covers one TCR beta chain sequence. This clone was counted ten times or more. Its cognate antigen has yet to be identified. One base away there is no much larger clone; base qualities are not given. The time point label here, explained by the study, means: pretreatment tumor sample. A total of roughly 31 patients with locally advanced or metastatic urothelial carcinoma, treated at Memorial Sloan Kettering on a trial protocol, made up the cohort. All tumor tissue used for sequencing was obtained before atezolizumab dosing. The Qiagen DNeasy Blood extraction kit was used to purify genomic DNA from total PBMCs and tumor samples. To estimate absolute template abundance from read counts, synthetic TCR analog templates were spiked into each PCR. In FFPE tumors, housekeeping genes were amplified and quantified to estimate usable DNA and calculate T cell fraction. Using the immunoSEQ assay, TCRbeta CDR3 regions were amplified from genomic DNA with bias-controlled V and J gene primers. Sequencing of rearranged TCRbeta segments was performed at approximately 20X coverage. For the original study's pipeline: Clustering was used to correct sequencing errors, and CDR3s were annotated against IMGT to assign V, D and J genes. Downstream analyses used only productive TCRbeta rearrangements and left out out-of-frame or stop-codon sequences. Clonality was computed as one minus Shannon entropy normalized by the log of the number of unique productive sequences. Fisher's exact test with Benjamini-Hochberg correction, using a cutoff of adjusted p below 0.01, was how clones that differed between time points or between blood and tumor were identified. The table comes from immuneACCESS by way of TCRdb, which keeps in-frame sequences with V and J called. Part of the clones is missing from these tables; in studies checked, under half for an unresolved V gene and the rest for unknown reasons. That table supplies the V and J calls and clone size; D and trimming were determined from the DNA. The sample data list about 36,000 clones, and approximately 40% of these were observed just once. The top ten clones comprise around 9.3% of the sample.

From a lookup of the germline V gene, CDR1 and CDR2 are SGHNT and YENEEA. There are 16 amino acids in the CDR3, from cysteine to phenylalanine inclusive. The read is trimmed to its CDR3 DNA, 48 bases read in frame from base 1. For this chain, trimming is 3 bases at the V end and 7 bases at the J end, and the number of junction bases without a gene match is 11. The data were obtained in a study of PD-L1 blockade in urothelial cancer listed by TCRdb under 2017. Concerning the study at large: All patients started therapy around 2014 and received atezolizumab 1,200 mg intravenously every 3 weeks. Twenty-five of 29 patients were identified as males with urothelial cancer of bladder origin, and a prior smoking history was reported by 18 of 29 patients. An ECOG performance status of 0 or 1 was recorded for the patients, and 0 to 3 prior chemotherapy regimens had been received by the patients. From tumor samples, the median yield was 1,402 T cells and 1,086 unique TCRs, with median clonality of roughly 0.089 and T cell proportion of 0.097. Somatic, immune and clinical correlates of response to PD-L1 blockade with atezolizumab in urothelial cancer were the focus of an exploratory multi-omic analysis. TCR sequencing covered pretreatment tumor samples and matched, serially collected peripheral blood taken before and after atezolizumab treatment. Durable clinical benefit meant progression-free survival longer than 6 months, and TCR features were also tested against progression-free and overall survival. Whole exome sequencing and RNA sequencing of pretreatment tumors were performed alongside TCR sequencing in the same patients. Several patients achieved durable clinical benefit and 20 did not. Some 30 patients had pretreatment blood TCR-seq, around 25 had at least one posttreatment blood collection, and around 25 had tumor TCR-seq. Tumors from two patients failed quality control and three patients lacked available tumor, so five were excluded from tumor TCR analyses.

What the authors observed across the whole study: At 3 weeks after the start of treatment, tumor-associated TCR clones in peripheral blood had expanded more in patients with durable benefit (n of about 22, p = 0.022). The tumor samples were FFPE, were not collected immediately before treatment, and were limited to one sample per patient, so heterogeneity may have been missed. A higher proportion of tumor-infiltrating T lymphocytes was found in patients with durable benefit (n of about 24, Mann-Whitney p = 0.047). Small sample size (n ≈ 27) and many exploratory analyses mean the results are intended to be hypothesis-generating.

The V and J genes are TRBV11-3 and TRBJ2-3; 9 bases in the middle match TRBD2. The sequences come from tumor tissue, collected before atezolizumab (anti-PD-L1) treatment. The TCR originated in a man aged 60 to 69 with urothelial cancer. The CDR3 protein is CASSFPRASGANTQYF. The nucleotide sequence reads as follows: TGTGCCAGCAGCTTCCCGAGGGCTAGCGGGGCAAATACGCAGTATTTT.